The 2 T cell receptor beta chains below come from one sample, sequenced in a study of OX40 agonist ivuxolimab in advanced cancers. Clones were read by immunoSEQ multiplex PCR, and TCRdb kept only the in-frame ones, dropping some. In the table there are about 73,000 clones, roughly 86% of which are singletons. This specimen consisted of CD4+ or CD8+ T cells sorted from blood, obtained in a trial of the OX40 agonist ivuxolimab. Receptor source: an adult with an advanced solid tumor such as melanoma, head and neck, liver or kidney cancer.

The genes are TRBV5-8 and TRBJ2-2; 7 bases line up with TRBD2. The CDR3 has 15 residues. V shed 5 bases, J shed 1 base, and the junction held 5 bases outside the gene matches. Germline V gene data show CDR1 as SGHTS and CDR2 as YDEGEE. CDR3 sequence: CASRGPGGNTGELFF. In DNA, the CDR3 is TGTGCCAGCAGGGGTCCGGGGGGGAACACCGGGGAGCTGTTTTTT.

The genes are TRBV7-3 and TRBJ2-7; D might be TRBD2 (5 bases). The germline gives CDR1 SGHTA, CDR2 FQGTGA. This CDR3 region has 14 residues. The V gene lost 5 bases and the J gene lost 4 bases, with 15 bases spanning the gap. For the CDR3, the DNA is TGTGCCAGCAGCCCCACGGGATTCCCTTACGAGCAGTACTTC. Translation gives CASSPTGFPYEQYF.